A selection of T cell receptor beta chains follows, all from one sample in a study of chemoradiotherapy in HPV16-positive cancers. Clones were read by immunoSEQ multiplex PCR, and TCRdb kept only the in-frame ones, dropping some. The table shows several thousand clones, with about 80% occurring only once. This material was obtained from a patient who underwent chemoradiotherapy. These receptors were obtained from a human donor with HPV-associated anogenital cancer. Each CDR3 is given with its conserved first and last residue. A D gene is named only where the DNA matches it firmly. Size is omitted from some rows. Given values are once, few, many or a class for expanded clones.

j_call clone_size v_call d_call cdr3_nt cdr3_aa
TRBJ2-7 - TRBV30 TRBD2 TGTGCCTGGAGGGATAGCGGGATTTCCTACGAGCAGTACTTC CAWRDSGISYEQYF
TRBJ2-7 - TRBV4-1 TRBD1 TGCGCCAGCAGCCAATGGGGGACACAGGGGTACGAGCAGTACTTC CASSQWGTQGYEQYF
TRBJ2-7 - TRBV5-5 - TGTGCCAGCAGCACGGGACTCAGAAGGGCCGAGCAGTACTTC CASSTGLRRAEQYF
TRBJ1-1 - TRBV5-6 - TGTGCCAGCAGCTCGATCCTTCGGACTGAAGCTTTCTTT CASSSILRTEAFF
TRBJ1-1 - TRBV10-3 TRBD1 TGTGCCATCAGTGATACTCAACAGGGGGCAGGTGAAGCTTTCTTT CAISDTQQGAGEAFF
TRBJ1-3 - TRBV28 - TGTGCCAGCAGTTTACTAAGTAGCTCTGGAAACACCATATATTTT CASSLLSSSGNTIYF
TRBJ1-1 - TRBV9 - TGTGCCAGCAGCGTAGCGTCGGAAACTGAAGCTTTCTTT CASSVASETEAFF
TRBJ2-2 - TRBV2 - TGTGCCAGGGGGGCCGGCGCGGGAGCCAACACCGGGGAGCTGTTTTTT CARGAGAGANTGELFF
TRBJ1-2 - TRBV5-1 - TGCGCCAGCAGCTTCGGGGGTGACTATGGCTACACCTTC CASSFGGDYGYTF
TRBJ2-1 - TRBV5-1 TRBD2 TGCGCCAGCAGCTTCAAGGGGGTCCCACTAGCGGGAGATATGAATGAGCAGTTCTTC CASSFKGVPLAGDMNEQFF
TRBJ2-3 - TRBV30 - TGTGCCTGGTGTCCGGGCTCGGGCACAGATACGCAGTATTTT CAWCPGSGTDTQYF
TRBJ2-7 - TRBV11-2 TRBD2 TGTGCCAGCAGCGGGACTAGCGGGCCAGCCTACGAGCAGTACTTC CASSGTSGPAYEQYF
TRBJ1-1 - TRBV28 - TGTGCCAGCAGTGTAGACGGGCTCAACACTGAAGCTTTCTTT CASSVDGLNTEAFF
TRBJ1-4 - TRBV28 - TGTGCCAGCAAGGTCGGGGGGACCGGACTTAATGAAAAACTGTTTTTT CASKVGGTGLNEKLFF
TRBJ2-7 few TRBV5-4 - TGTGCCAGCAGCTTGGGGCAGGACGCCTACGAGCAGTACTTC CASSLGQDAYEQYF
TRBJ1-3 - TRBV28 TRBD1 TGTGCCAGCAGTGCCGCCGGGACAGCTGGAAACACCATATATTTT CASSAAGTAGNTIYF
TRBJ2-5 once TRBV4-2 TRBD2 TGTGCCAGCAGCCAAGAGGAGGCGGGGGGGACCCAGTACTTC CASSQEEAGGTQYF
TRBJ2-7 - TRBV5-1 TRBD1 TGCGCCAGCAGCTTGGCAGGGGGCAGCGCCTACGAGCAGTACTTC CASSLAGGSAYEQYF
TRBJ2-5 - TRBV6-6 TRBD2 TGTGCCAGCAGAACAGCGGGGGGGCCGCAAGAGACCCAGTACTTC CASRTAGGPQETQYF
TRBJ1-2 - TRBV15 TRBD1 TGTGCCACCAGCAGACCAAGGGAGGGGGCCGCTAACTATGGCTACACCTTC CATSRPREGAANYGYTF
TRBJ1-1 - TRBV2 - TGTGCCAGCAGTGTACAGCCGGTGAACACTGAAGCTTTCTTT CASSVQPVNTEAFF
TRBJ2-5 - TRBV25-1 TRBD2 TGTGCCAGCAGTTTAGCGGGGGCGGAGACCCAGTACTTC CASSLAGAETQYF
TRBJ2-1 - TRBV30 - TGTGCCTGGGGTGAGATGAGCCCCGATGAGCAGTTCTTC CAWGEMSPDEQFF
TRBJ2-2 - TRBV2 - TGTGCCAGCAGTGGATACAGTACGAACACCGGGGAGCTGTTTTTT CASSGYSTNTGELFF
TRBJ1-6 - TRBV18 TRBD1 TGTGCCAGCTCCTTCCAGGGACAGGGGACGAGCTCCTATAATTCACCCCTCCACTTT CASSFQGQGTSSYNSPLHF
TRBJ1-1 - TRBV21-1 - TGTGCCAGCAGGTGGGTGAACCCCGAGCGGGAGGTACGAAGTTTAACTGAAGCTTTCTTT CASRWVNPEREVRSLTEAFF